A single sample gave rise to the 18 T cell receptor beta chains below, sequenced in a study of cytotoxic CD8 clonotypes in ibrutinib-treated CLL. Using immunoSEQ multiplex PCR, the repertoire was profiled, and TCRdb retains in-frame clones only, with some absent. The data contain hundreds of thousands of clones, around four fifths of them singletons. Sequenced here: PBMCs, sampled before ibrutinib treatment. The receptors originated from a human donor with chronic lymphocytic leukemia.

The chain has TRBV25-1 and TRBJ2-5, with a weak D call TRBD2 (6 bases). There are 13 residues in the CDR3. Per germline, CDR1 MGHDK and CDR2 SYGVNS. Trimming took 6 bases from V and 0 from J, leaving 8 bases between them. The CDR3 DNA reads TGTGCCAGCAGAGGAGGGTACCAAGAGACCCAGTACTTC. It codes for CASRGGYQETQYF.

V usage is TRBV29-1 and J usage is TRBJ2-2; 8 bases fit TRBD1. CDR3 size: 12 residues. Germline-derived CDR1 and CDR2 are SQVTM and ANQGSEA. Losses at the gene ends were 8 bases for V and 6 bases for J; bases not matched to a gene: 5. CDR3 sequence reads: CSIYRGSGELFF. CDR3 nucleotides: TGCAGCATATACAGGGGGTCCGGGGAGCTGTTTTTT.

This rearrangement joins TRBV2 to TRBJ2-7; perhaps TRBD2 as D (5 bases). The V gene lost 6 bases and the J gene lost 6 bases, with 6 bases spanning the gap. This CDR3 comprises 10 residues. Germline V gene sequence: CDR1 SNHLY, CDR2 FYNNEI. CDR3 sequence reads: CASRGVEQYF. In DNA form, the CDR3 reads TGTGCCAGCAGGGGAGTCGAGCAGTACTTC.

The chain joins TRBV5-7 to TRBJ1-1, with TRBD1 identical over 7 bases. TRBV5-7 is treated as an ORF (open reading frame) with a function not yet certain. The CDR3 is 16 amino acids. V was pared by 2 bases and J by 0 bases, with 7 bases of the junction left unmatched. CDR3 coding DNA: TGTGCCAGCAGCTTTTTCCCGGGACAGTTGAACACTGAAGCTTTCTTT. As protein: CASSFFPGQLNTEAFF.

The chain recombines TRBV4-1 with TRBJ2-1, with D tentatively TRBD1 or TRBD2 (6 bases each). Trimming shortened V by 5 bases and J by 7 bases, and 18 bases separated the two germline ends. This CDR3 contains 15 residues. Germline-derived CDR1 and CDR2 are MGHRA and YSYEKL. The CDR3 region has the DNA TGCGCCAGCAGCTTACTCGGGGGCAGGGTAAATGAGCAGTTCTTC. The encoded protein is CASSLLGGRVNEQFF.

CDR3 sequence reads: CASNGETQYF. The CDR3, as DNA: TGTGCCAGCAATGGGGAGACCCAGTACTTC. V and J are TRBV28 and TRBJ2-5; D is unresolved. This CDR3 has 10 amino acids. CDR1 is MDHEN, CDR2 SYDVKM, per germline. The V gene lost 7 bases and the J gene lost 5 bases, with 5 bases spanning the gap.

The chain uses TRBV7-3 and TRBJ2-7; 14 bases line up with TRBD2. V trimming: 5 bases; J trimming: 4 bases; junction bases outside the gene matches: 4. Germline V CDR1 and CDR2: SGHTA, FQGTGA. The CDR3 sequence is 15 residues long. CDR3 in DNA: TGTGCCAGCAGCGGGACTAGCGGGAGTTTGTACGAGCAGTACTTC. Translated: CASSGTSGSLYEQYF. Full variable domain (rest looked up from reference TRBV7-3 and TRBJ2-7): GAGVSQTPSNKVTEKGKYVELRCDPISGHTALYWYRQSLGQGPEFLIYFQGTGAADDSGLPNDRFFAVRPEGSVSTLKIQRTERGDSAVYLCASSGTSGSLYEQYFGPGTRLTVT.

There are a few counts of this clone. CDR3 bases: TGTGCCCGGGGTGAAGCTTTCTTT. It yields the protein CARGEAFF. The rearrangement links TRBV11-3 to TRBJ1-1; no clear D gene. Trimming cost V 11 bases and J 7 bases, with 5 bases left between them. This CDR3 comprises 8 residues. Germline assignment: CDR1 SGHNT and CDR2 YENEEA.

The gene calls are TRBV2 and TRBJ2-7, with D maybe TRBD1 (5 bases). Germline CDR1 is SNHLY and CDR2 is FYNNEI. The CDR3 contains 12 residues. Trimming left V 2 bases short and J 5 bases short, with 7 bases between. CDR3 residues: CASSERGNEQYF. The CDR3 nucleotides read TGTGCCAGCAGTGAAAGGGGCAACGAGCAGTACTTC.

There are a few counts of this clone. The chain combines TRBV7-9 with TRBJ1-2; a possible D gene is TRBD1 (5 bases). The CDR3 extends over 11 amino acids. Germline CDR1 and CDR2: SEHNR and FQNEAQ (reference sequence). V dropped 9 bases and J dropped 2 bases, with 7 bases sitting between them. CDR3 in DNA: TGTGCCAGACAGGACAACTATGGCTACACCTTC. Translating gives CARQDNYGYTF.

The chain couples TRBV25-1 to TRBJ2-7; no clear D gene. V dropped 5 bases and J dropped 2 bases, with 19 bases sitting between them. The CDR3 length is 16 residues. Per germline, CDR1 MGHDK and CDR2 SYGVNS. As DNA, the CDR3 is TGTGCCAGCAGTACCCTGGGGTCCCAGAGTCCCTACGAGCAGTACTTC. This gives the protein CASSTLGSQSPYEQYF.

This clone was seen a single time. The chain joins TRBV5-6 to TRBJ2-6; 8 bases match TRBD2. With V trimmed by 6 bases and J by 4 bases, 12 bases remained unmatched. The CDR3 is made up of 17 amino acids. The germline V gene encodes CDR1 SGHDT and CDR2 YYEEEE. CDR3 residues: CASIIAGRLEGANVLTF. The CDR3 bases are TGTGCCAGCATCATAGCGGGACGCCTAGAGGGGGCCAACGTCCTGACTTTC.

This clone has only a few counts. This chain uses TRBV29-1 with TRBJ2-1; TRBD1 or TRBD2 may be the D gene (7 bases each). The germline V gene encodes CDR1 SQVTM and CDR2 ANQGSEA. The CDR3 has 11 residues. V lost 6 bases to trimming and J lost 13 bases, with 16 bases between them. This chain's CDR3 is CSVPGGGVQFF. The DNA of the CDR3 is TGCAGCGTCCCAGGGGGGGGAGTACAGTTCTTC.

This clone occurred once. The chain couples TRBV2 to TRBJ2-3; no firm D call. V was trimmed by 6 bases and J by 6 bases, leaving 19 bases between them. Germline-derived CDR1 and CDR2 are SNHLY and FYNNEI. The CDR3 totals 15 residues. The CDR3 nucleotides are TGTGCCAGCAGCGCCCTAGTACTCGGCAGGGATACGCAGTATTTT. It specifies CASSALVLGRDTQYF.

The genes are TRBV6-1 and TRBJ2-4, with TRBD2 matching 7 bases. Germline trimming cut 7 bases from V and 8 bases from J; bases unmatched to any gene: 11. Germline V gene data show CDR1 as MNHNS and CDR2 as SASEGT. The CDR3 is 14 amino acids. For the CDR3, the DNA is TGTGCCAGCACCCCCGGGGGGTTGGTTTACATTCAGTACTTC. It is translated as CASTPGGLVYIQYF.

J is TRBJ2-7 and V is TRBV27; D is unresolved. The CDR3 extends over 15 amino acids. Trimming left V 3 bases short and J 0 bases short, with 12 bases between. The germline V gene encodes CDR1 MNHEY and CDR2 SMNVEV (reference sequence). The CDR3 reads CASSFGQASSYEQYF. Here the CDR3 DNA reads TGTGCCAGCAGTTTCGGGCAGGCGAGCTCCTACGAGCAGTACTTC.

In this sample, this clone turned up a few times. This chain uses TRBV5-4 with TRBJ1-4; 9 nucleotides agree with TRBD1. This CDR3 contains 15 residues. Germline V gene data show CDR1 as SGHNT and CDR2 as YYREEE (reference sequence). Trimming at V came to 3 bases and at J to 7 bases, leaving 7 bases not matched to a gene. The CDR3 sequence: CASSSKQGAREKLFF. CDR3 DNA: TGTGCCAGCAGCTCCAAACAGGGGGCACGTGAAAAACTGTTTTTT.

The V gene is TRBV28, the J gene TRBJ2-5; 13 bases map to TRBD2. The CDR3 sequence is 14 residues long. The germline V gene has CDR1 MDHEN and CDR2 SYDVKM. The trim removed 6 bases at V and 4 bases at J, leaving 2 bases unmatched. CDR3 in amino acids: CASSRLAGGETQYF. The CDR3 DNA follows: TGTGCCAGCAGCCGACTAGCGGGAGGAGAGACCCAGTACTTC.